This entry lists 18 T cell receptor beta chains sequenced from one sample in a study of T cell changes during pregnancy in multiple sclerosis. Clones were sequenced by immunoSEQ multiplex PCR, and TCRdb holds only the in-frame ones, with some missing. Of more than 40,000 clones in the sample, 85% to 95% were seen once. The specimen was CD4+ T cells from peripheral blood mononuclear cells, collected in the third trimester of pregnancy. These TCRs come from a female donor with multiple sclerosis, enrolled in a pregnancy study.

The chain couples TRBV2 to TRBJ2-2; 10 bases agree with TRBD2. Germline values: CDR1 SNHLY, CDR2 FYNNEI. With 4 bases clipped from V and 6 bases from J, the junction kept 5 bases outside the gene matches. This CDR3 contains 15 residues. CDR3 residues: CASSGGLALPGELFF. CDR3 sequence (DNA): TGTGCCAGCAGTGGGGGACTAGCGTTGCCCGGGGAGCTGTTTTTT.

With respect to this clone: One end of the junction is discordant with germline, which a read error may explain. This rearrangement joins TRBV7-7 to TRBJ2-7, with 7 bases that match TRBD1. The germline V gene has CDR1 SSHAT and CDR2 FNYEAQ (reference sequence). The CDR3 runs 18 residues. The DNA of the CDR3 is TGTGCTAGCAGCTTAAGGTCCCCGGCCCCGGGACAGACCGACGAGCAGTACTTC. Translated, it gives CASSLRSPAPGQTDEQYF.

Points on this clone: Other DNA sequences in this specimen translate into the identical CDR3. The CDR3 protein is CASSYGTADYEQYF. CDR3 coding DNA: TGTGCCAGCAGTTACGGGACAGCGGACTACGAGCAGTACTTC. The V call is TRBV6-6, the J call TRBJ2-7; 7 bases are a match to TRBD1. The CDR3 is made up of 14 amino acids. After removal of 2 bases from V and 3 bases from J, the junction contained 4 bases not matched to a gene. Germline loops: CDR1 MNHNY, CDR2 SVGAGI (reference sequence).

The V and J genes are TRBV10-3 and TRBJ1-2; D gene uncertain. Deletions cut 3 bases from V and 3 bases from J, with 11 bases between. This CDR3 is built from 14 residues. In germline, CDR1 is ENHRY, CDR2 SYGVKD. The CDR3 nucleotides are TGTGCCATCAGTGACGCTGCGGAAGACTATGGCTACACCTTC. Protein: CAISDAAEDYGYTF.

The chain joins TRBV19 to TRBJ2-3; D possibly corresponds to TRBD2 (5 bases). The CDR3 contains 15 residues. The V gene lost 6 bases and the J gene lost 4 bases, with 17 bases spanning the gap. Germline CDR1 LNHDA, CDR2 SQIVND (reference sequence). Here the CDR3 reads CASSPQIRGADTQYF. The CDR3 bases are TGTGCCAGTAGCCCTCAGATTCGGGGAGCAGATACGCAGTATTTT.

DNA of the CDR3: TGCGCCAGCAGCCTCGTAGAAAGAGAGACCCAGTACTTC. Translating gives CASSLVERETQYF. This chain connects TRBV5-1 to TRBJ2-5; unclear D gene. Per the germline V gene, CDR1 is SGHRS and CDR2 is YFSETQ. V lost 4 bases, J lost 4 bases, and 11 bases lay in between. The CDR3 is made up of 13 amino acids.

This rearrangement joins TRBV5-1 to TRBJ1-1; possibly TRBD1 for D (5 bases). CDR1 is SGHRS, CDR2 YFSETQ, per germline. This CDR3 is built from 14 residues. Trimming removed 5 bases from V and 1 base from J, with 12 bases in between. CDR3 DNA: TGCGCCAGCAGTTTGAGAACAGGGAACACTGAAGCTTTCTTT. It encodes CASSLRTGNTEAFF.

The gene calls are TRBV15 and TRBJ1-4, with D unclear. The CDR3 is made up of 13 amino acids. The V gene's germline CDR1 is LNHNV and CDR2 YYDKDF (reference sequence). V was cut by 3 bases and J by 13 bases, with 15 bases left in between. The CDR3: CATSSSNPGRLFF. CDR3 nucleotide sequence: TGTGCCACCAGCAGTTCGAATCCCGGGAGACTGTTTTTT.

The chain links TRBV28 to TRBJ1-1, with D possibly being TRBD1 (6 bases). The CDR3 contains 16 residues. The V gene lost 5 bases and the J gene lost 0 bases, with 16 bases spanning the gap. Germline-derived CDR1 and CDR2 are MDHEN and SYDVKM. CDR3 DNA: TGTGCCAGCAGTGGCACCGGGGGGCCTATGAACACTGAAGCTTTCTTT. It codes for CASSGTGGPMNTEAFF.

This CDR3 reads CASSAAGTGIYYGYTF. In nucleotides, the CDR3 is TGTGCCAGTAGTGCCGCGGGGACAGGGATATACTATGGCTACACCTTC. The chain uses TRBV19 and TRBJ1-2, with 9 bases fitting TRBD1. V shed 5 bases and J 3 bases; nucleotides not matched to a gene: 10. Germline assignment: CDR1 LNHDA and CDR2 SQIVND (reference sequence). There are 16 residues in the CDR3. Full variable domain (rest looked up from reference TRBV19 and TRBJ1-2): DGGITQSPKYLFRKEGQNVTLSCEQNLNHDAMYWYRQDPGQGLRLIYYSQIVNDFQKGDIAEGYSVSREKKESFPLTVTSAQKNPTAFYLCASSAAGTGIYYGYTFGSGTRLTVV.

V usage is TRBV27 and J usage is TRBJ2-3; 8 bases align to TRBD2. The V gene end was trimmed by 1 base and the J gene end by 5 bases; junction bases not matched to a gene: 8. The V gene's germline CDR1 is MNHEY and CDR2 SMNVEV (reference sequence). The length of the CDR3 is 16 residues. CDR3 region: CASSLFGGRREDTQYF. The CDR3 DNA reads TGTGCCAGCAGTTTATTCGGCGGGAGGCGCGAAGATACGCAGTATTTT.

The genes are TRBV11-2 and TRBJ2-2, with TRBD2 identical over 7 bases. CDR3 length equals 16 residues. Germline lookup yields CDR1 SGHAT and CDR2 FQNNGV. V lost 1 base to trimming and J lost 1 base; unmatched junction nucleotides: 3. The CDR3 nucleotides read TGTGCCAGCAGCTTAGTGGGCGGGGGGAACACCGGGGAGCTGTTTTTT. Translating it yields CASSLVGGGNTGELFF.

The V and J genes are TRBV19 and TRBJ2-6; D perhaps matches TRBD2 (6 bases). V shed 7 bases and J shed 0 bases, with 19 bases lying between them. Germline lookup yields CDR1 LNHDA and CDR2 SQIVND (reference sequence). The CDR3 totals 18 residues. CDR3 sequence: CASIDSSGVNSGANVLTF. CDR3 sequence (DNA): TGTGCCAGTATCGACTCATCGGGAGTAAACTCTGGGGCCAACGTCCTGACTTTC.

V is TRBV2 and J is TRBJ2-5; maybe TRBD1 (5 bases). The CDR3 has 15 amino acids. Germline-derived CDR1 and CDR2 are SNHLY and FYNNEI. Trimming stripped 4 bases from V and 1 base from J, with 13 bases between. CDR3 sequence: CASSVGAGSQETQYF. CDR3 DNA sequence: TGTGCCAGCAGTGTTGGAGCAGGGTCCCAAGAGACCCAGTACTTC.

The V call is TRBV6-5, the J call TRBJ2-7; D perhaps matches TRBD1 (6 bases). Trimming cost V 6 bases and J 0 bases, with 15 bases left between them. The germline CDR1 and CDR2 sequences are MNHEY and SVGAGI. The CDR3 has 15 amino acids. CDR3 residues: CASSLGAVGSYEQYF. In DNA form, the CDR3 reads TGTGCCAGCAGCCTGGGGGCGGTCGGCTCCTACGAGCAGTACTTC.

The chain links TRBV6-5 to TRBJ2-7; 7 bases align to TRBD1. CDR3 length equals 15 residues. Germline trimming cut 6 bases from V and 2 bases from J; bases unmatched to any gene: 10. Germline-derived CDR1 and CDR2 are MNHEY and SVGAGI. The CDR3 is CASRPGTATPYEQYF. The DNA for the CDR3 is TGTGCCAGCAGACCCGGGACAGCGACTCCCTACGAGCAGTACTTC.

This chain connects TRBV4-1 to TRBJ2-2; D ambiguous. Germline CDR1 MGHRA, CDR2 YSYEKL. V lost 0 bases to trimming and J lost 0 bases, with 5 bases between them. The CDR3 totals 15 residues. The CDR3 loop is CASSQEAPNTGELFF. The CDR3 bases are TGCGCCAGCAGCCAAGAGGCCCCGAACACCGGGGAGCTGTTTTTT.

The chain employs TRBV19 and TRBJ1-2; 9 bases line up with TRBD1. This CDR3 is 14 amino acids long. Unmatched junction bases numbered 7, after V lost 7 bases and J lost 4 bases. Germline CDR1 and CDR2: LNHDA and SQIVND (reference sequence). The CDR3 is CASTPGQGGYGYTF. CDR3 nucleotides: TGTGCCAGTACCCCGGGACAGGGAGGCTATGGCTACACCTTC.